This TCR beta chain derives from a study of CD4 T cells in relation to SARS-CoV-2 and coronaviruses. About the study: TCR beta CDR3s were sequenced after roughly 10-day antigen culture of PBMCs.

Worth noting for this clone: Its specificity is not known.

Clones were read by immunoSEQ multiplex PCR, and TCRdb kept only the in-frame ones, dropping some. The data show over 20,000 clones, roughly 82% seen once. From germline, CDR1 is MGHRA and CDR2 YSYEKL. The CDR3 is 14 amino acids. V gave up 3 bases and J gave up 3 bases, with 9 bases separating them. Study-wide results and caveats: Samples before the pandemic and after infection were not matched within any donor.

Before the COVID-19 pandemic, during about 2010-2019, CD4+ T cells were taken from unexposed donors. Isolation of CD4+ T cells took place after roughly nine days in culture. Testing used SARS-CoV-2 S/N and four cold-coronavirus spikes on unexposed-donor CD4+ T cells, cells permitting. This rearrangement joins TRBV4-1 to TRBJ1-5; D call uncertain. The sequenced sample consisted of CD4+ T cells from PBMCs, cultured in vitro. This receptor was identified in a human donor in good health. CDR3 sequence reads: CASSQVSVNQPQHF. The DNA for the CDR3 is TGCGCCAGCAGCCAGGTCAGTGTCAATCAGCCCCAGCATTTT.